A selection of T cell receptor beta chains follows, all from one sample in a study of T cells in localized non-small cell lung cancer. Measured with immunoSEQ multiplex PCR; TCRdb has only the in-frame clones, and not every one. This table has roughly 28,000 clones, over 80% appearing once. The sequences come from peripheral blood, collected before any cancer treatment. The receptors stem from a male donor older than 55 with stage I lung adenocarcinoma. The CDR3 runs from the conserved cysteine through the conserved F or W. Each record gives: D gene, clone size, V gene, J gene, CDR3 protein, CDR3 DNA. A D gene is named only where the DNA matches it firmly. Clone size is not always given. Where it is, it says once, few, many or a class for expanded clones.

D: TRBD1; size: NA; V: TRBV27; J: TRBJ2-1; CDR3: CASSFDRVRNEQFF; DNA: TGTGCCAGCAGTTTTGACAGGGTTCGGAATGAGCAGTTCTTC
D: NA; size: NA; V: TRBV18; J: TRBJ2-1; CDR3: CASSLPQGKKSYNEQFF; DNA: TGTGCCAGCTCACTTCCGCAGGGGAAGAAGTCCTACAATGAGCAGTTCTTC
D: NA; size: NA; V: TRBV19; J: TRBJ1-1; CDR3: CASSAWTETEAFF; DNA: TGTGCCAGTAGTGCGTGGACAGAAACTGAAGCTTTCTTT
D: TRBD1; size: NA; V: TRBV19; J: TRBJ1-5; CDR3: CASSTGGGQPQHF; DNA: TGTGCCAGTAGTACAGGGGGCGGACAGCCCCAGCATTTT
D: TRBD1; size: NA; V: TRBV6-1; J: TRBJ1-6; CDR3: CASSEATGLYSPLHF; DNA: TGTGCCAGCAGTGAAGCGACAGGGCTGTATTCACCCCTCCACTTT
D: NA; size: few; V: TRBV29-1; J: TRBJ1-2; CDR3: CSVDDSNYGYTF; DNA: TGCAGCGTTGACGACAGTAACTATGGCTACACCTTC
D: NA; size: NA; V: TRBV11-3; J: TRBJ2-1; CDR3: CASSSEGYNEQFF; DNA: TGTGCCAGCAGCTCGGAGGGGTACAATGAGCAGTTCTTC
D: TRBD1; size: few; V: TRBV27; J: TRBJ1-6; CDR3: CASSPSGQGNPLHF; DNA: TGTGCCAGCAGTCCCTCCGGACAGGGCAACCCCCTCCACTTT
D: TRBD2; size: NA; V: TRBV5-4; J: TRBJ2-3; CDR3: CASSLGGLVLAGAYTDTQYF; DNA: TGTGCCAGCAGCTTGGGAGGACTTGTTCTAGCGGGGGCCTACACAGATACGCAGTATTTT
D: TRBD1; size: NA; V: TRBV15; J: TRBJ1-5; CDR3: CATSSSGGISNQPQHF; DNA: TGTGCCACCAGCAGCTCAGGGGGGATTAGCAATCAGCCCCAGCATTTT
D: NA; size: few; V: TRBV6-6; J: TRBJ2-2; CDR3: CASSDNGGTGELFF; DNA: TGTGCCAGCAGCGACAACGGGGGAACCGGGGAGCTGTTTTTT
D: TRBD1; size: NA; V: TRBV10-3; J: TRBJ2-4; CDR3: CASGQGGYSKNIQYF; DNA: TGTGCCAGCGGACAGGGCGGATATTCCAAAAACATTCAGTACTTC
D: NA; size: NA; V: TRBV29-1; J: TRBJ1-1; CDR3: CSVGGRPMNTEAFF; DNA: TGCAGCGTTGGGGGACGGCCAATGAACACTGAAGCTTTCTTT
D: NA; size: few; V: TRBV2; J: TRBJ1-6; CDR3: CASREGTALHF; DNA: TGTGCCAGCAGGGAGGGTACGGCCCTCCACTTT
D: NA; size: NA; V: TRBV19; J: TRBJ2-5; CDR3: CASSIAQLQETQYF; DNA: TGTGCCAGTAGTATAGCTCAGTTACAAGAGACCCAGTACTTC
D: NA; size: once; V: TRBV5-6; J: TRBJ1-2; CDR3: CASSTGSTNYGYTF; DNA: TGTGCCAGCAGCACGGGATCCACTAACTATGGCTACACCTTC
D: TRBD1; size: NA; V: TRBV30; J: TRBJ1-3; CDR3: CAWSTGEGNTIYF; DNA: TGTGCCTGGAGTACAGGGGAAGGAAACACCATATATTTT
D: NA; size: few; V: TRBV19; J: TRBJ1-1; CDR3: CASSTRVQAFF; DNA: TGTGCCAGTAGTACCCGGGTCCAAGCTTTCTTT
D: TRBD2; size: NA; V: TRBV4-2; J: TRBJ2-7; CDR3: CASSQTPGTSGGSYEQYF; DNA: TGTGCCAGCAGCCAAACGCCCGGGACTAGCGGGGGGAGCTACGAGCAGTACTTC
D: TRBD2; size: NA; V: TRBV6-5; J: TRBJ2-3; CDR3: CASSFSGGAYTDTQYF; DNA: TGTGCCAGCAGTTTCTCCGGGGGGGCATACACAGATACGCAGTATTTT
D: NA; size: NA; V: TRBV7-6; J: TRBJ2-5; CDR3: CASSLAGVGETQYF; DNA: TGTGCCAGCAGCTTAGCGGGGGTGGGAGAGACCCAGTACTTC
D: NA; size: NA; V: TRBV7-2; J: TRBJ2-1; CDR3: CASSPQEGPRFF; DNA: TGTGCCAGCAGCCCCCAAGAGGGACCACGGTTCTTC
D: TRBD1; size: NA; V: TRBV2; J: TRBJ2-2; CDR3: CASTLTGPPGELFF; DNA: TGTGCCAGCACCTTGACAGGGCCCCCCGGGGAGCTGTTTTTT
D: NA; size: NA; V: TRBV18; J: TRBJ1-2; CDR3: CASSPWDPVYGYTF; DNA: TGTGCCAGCTCACCATGGGACCCGGTCTATGGCTACACCTTC
D: TRBD2; size: NA; V: TRBV2; J: TRBJ2-2; CDR3: CASRGLAGATVGELFF; DNA: TGTGCCAGCAGGGGACTAGCGGGGGCGACCGTCGGGGAGCTGTTTTTT
D: TRBD1; size: NA; V: TRBV5-1; J: TRBJ2-3; CDR3: CASSTDRAGTDTQYF; DNA: TGCGCCAGCAGCACGGACAGGGCGGGCACAGATACGCAGTATTTT
D: NA; size: NA; V: TRBV5-1; J: TRBJ2-5; CDR3: CASSLAPSSGDSETQYF; DNA: TGCGCCAGCAGCTTGGCCCCCAGCTCGGGGGATAGCGAGACCCAGTACTTC
D: NA; size: NA; V: TRBV14; J: TRBJ1-6; CDR3: CASSQDGPTISPLHF; DNA: TGTGCCAGCAGCCAAGACGGGCCAACCATTTCACCCCTCCACTTT
D: NA; size: NA; V: TRBV7-2; J: TRBJ2-1; CDR3: CASSLHNEQFF; DNA: TGTGCCAGCAGCTTACACAATGAGCAGTTCTTC
D: NA; size: NA; V: TRBV2; J: TRBJ2-5; CDR3: CASSRGIVETQYF; DNA: TGTGCCAGCAGTCGGGGAATCGTAGAGACCCAGTACTTC
D: NA; size: NA; V: TRBV30; J: TRBJ1-3; CDR3: CAWSVGAGNTIYF; DNA: TGTGCCTGGAGTGTAGGTGCTGGAAACACCATATATTTT
D: NA; size: NA; V: TRBV28; J: TRBJ1-1; CDR3: CASSLGENTEAFF; DNA: TGTGCCAGCAGCCTAGGGGAGAACACTGAAGCTTTCTTT
D: NA; size: few; V: TRBV19; J: TRBJ1-6; CDR3: CASSRRLQGEGSPLHF; DNA: TGTGCCAGTAGTAGAAGATTACAGGGCGAAGGGTCACCCCTCCACTTT